These 24 T cell receptor beta chains were sequenced from one sample in a study of T cell responses to AZD1222 COVID-19 vaccine. Profiling relied on immunoSEQ multiplex PCR, and the TCRdb table lists in-frame clones only, not all of them. Of approximately 52,000 clones in the sample, about nine tenths were seen once. The sequencing here drew on peripheral blood, taken 28 days after the second AZD1222 dose. These receptors were obtained from an adult who received the AZD1222 COVID-19 vaccine.

The chain combines TRBV9 with TRBJ2-1; D remains ambiguous. This CDR3 has 16 residues. The germline V gene encodes CDR1 SGDLS and CDR2 YYNGEE. V lost 0 bases and J lost 2, with 12 bases in between. The CDR3 is CASSVVGESAYNEQFF. The DNA of the CDR3 is TGTGCCAGCAGCGTAGTGGGTGAGTCCGCCTACAATGAGCAGTTCTTC.

This chain links TRBV28 with TRBJ1-3; D is uncertain. The CDR3 has 13 amino acids. With 3 bases removed from V and 4 bases from J, the gap between germline ends came to 7 bases. Germline CDR1 is MDHEN and CDR2 is SYDVKM. The CDR3 coding sequence is TGTGCCAGCAGTTTGGCTCGAGGAAACACCATATATTTT. This translates into CASSLARGNTIYF. Full variable domain (outside the CDR3, taken from reference TRBV28 and TRBJ1-3): DVKVTQSSRYLVKRTGEKVFLECVQDMDHENMFWYRQDPGLGLRLIYFSYDVKMKEKGDIPEGYSVSREKKERFSLILESASTNQTSMYLCASSLARGNTIYFGEGSWLTVV.

The genes are TRBV7-6 and TRBJ2-7, with 9 bases identical to TRBD2. The CDR3 runs to 16 residues. Germline V gene sequence: CDR1 SGHVS, CDR2 FNYEAQ. With 5 bases clipped from V and 7 bases from J, the junction kept 15 bases outside the gene matches. In nucleotides, the CDR3 is TGTGCCAGCAGCCACCCCTCTAGCGGGACCCGGGAGGAGCAGTACTTC. Its protein product is CASSHPSSGTREEQYF. The whole variable domain, filled in from reference TRBV7-6 and TRBJ2-7, reads GAGVSQSPRYKVTKRGQDVALRCDPISGHVSLYWYRQALGQGPEFLTYFNYEAQQDKSGLPNDRFSAERPEGSISTLTIQRTEQRDSAMYRCASSHPSSGTREEQYFGPGTRLTVT.

The V gene is TRBV19, the J gene TRBJ2-5; 8 bases align to TRBD1. The CDR3 loop spans 15 amino acids. The germline gives CDR1 LNHDA, CDR2 SQIVND (reference sequence). Unmatched junction bases numbered 8, after V lost 4 bases and J lost 4 bases. CDR3 sequence reads: CASSSDRDRRETQYF. DNA of the CDR3: TGTGCCAGTAGTAGCGACCGGGACAGGCGAGAGACCCAGTACTTC.

The chain combines TRBV28 with TRBJ1-2; TRBD1 might be the D (5 bases). The CDR3 extends over 17 amino acids. The V end was cut by 5 bases, the J end by 1 base, with 20 bases between. From germline, CDR1 is MDHEN and CDR2 SYDVKM. The CDR3 region is CASSTAGTIGGNYGYTF. CDR3 DNA sequence: TGTGCCAGCAGTACGGCAGGGACCATCGGGGGTAACTATGGCTACACCTTC.

The chain recombines TRBV6-1 with TRBJ1-5; maybe TRBD1 (6 bases). The CDR3 loop spans 13 amino acids. V shed 3 bases and J shed 5 bases, with 8 bases lying between them. CDR1 is MNHNS, CDR2 SASEGT, per germline. Here the CDR3 reads CASSDRGDQPQHF. The CDR3 bases are TGTGCCAGCAGTGACAGGGGCGATCAGCCCCAGCATTTT.

The V and J genes are TRBV9 and TRBJ2-7; maybe TRBD2 (5 bases). Germline CDR1 SGDLS, CDR2 YYNGEE. V shed 4 bases and J shed 0 bases, with 14 bases lying between them. CDR3 length: 15 amino acids. The CDR3, as DNA: TGTGCCAGCAGCCCGTCCCGGGAAAGCTCCTACGAGCAGTACTTC. It encodes CASSPSRESSYEQYF.

This clone came up once. The chain uses TRBV5-1 and TRBJ2-5, with unresolved D. The length of the CDR3 is 13 residues. Germline lookup yields CDR1 SGHRS and CDR2 YFSETQ. Trimming stripped 0 bases from V and 4 bases from J, with 7 bases between. CDR3 DNA sequence: TGCGCCAGCAGCTTGGAGGCCAGAGAGACCCAGTACTTC. Translated, it gives CASSLEARETQYF.

The V and J genes are TRBV9 and TRBJ2-5; D call uncertain. Germline V gene data show CDR1 as SGDLS and CDR2 as YYNGEE. Trimming pared 0 bases from V and 5 bases from J, leaving 8 bases between. The CDR3 contains 13 residues. The CDR3 region is CASSVVGSETQYF. The DNA of the CDR3 is TGTGCCAGCAGCGTAGTAGGGTCGGAGACCCAGTACTTC.

V is TRBV19 and J is TRBJ2-7, with TRBD1 as a possible D gene (5 bases). CDR3 size: 12 residues. Deletions cut 6 bases from V and 1 base from J, with 7 bases between. The germline gives CDR1 LNHDA, CDR2 SQIVND (reference sequence). This chain's CDR3 is CASRDRSYEQYF. The CDR3 bases are TGTGCCAGTAGAGACAGATCCTACGAGCAGTACTTC.

The chain employs TRBV6-2 or TRBV6-3 and TRBJ2-7; D unclear. V shed 2 bases and J shed 2 bases, with 4 bases lying between them. Per the germline V gene, CDR1 is MNHEY and CDR2 is SVGEGT. The CDR3 length is 12 residues. CDR3 loop: CASSYLAYEQYF. In nucleotides, the CDR3 is TGTGCCAGCAGTTACCTTGCCTACGAGCAGTACTTC.

This rearrangement joins TRBV24-1 to TRBJ2-3; D remains unclear. Trimming stripped 1 base from V and 0 bases from J, with 10 bases between. The CDR3 loop spans 16 amino acids. CDR1 is KGHDR, CDR2 SFDVKD, per germline. The DNA for the CDR3 is TGTGCCACCAGTGATTTCGGTCCCGGGAGCACAGATACGCAGTATTTT. Amino acid sequence: CATSDFGPGSTDTQYF.

The V call is TRBV7-6, the J call TRBJ2-2; 7 nucleotides line up with TRBD2. The germline V gene has CDR1 SGHVS and CDR2 FNYEAQ. CDR3 length equals 15 residues. The V and J ends lost 5 bases and 0 bases, in that order; junction bases with no gene match: 3. The CDR3 region is CASSPTSANTGELFF. The CDR3 DNA reads as TGTGCCAGCAGCCCAACTAGCGCGAACACCGGGGAGCTGTTTTTT.

The CDR3 protein is CASSEGARNEAFF. CDR3 coding DNA: TGTGCCAGCAGTGAAGGAGCGAGAAACGAAGCTTTCTTT. The gene calls are TRBV6-1 and TRBJ1-1, with D hard to call. Germline CDR1 is MNHNS and CDR2 is SASEGT. The CDR3 consists of 13 residues. V was cut by 1 base and J by 8 bases, with 11 bases left in between.

DNA for the CDR3: TGTGCCAGCAATCCAGGGCCAAACTATGGCTACACCTTC. Translation: CASNPGPNYGYTF. V gene TRBV3-1 (or the pseudogene TRBV3-2) combines with J gene TRBJ1-2; D perhaps matches TRBD1 (5 bases). V was clipped by 7 bases and J by 2 bases, with 11 bases between them. CDR1 is LGHDT and CDR2 is YNNKEL in the germline V gene (reference sequence). The CDR3 length is 13 residues.

CDR3 in DNA: TGTGCCTGGAGTGTGCGAGGAGACTACAATGAGCAGTTCTTC. This codes for CAWSVRGDYNEQFF. The gene calls are TRBV30 and TRBJ2-1; D is undetermined. The ends were cut back, 0 bases at V and 3 bases at J, with 9 bases in the middle. Looked up from germline, CDR1 is GTSNPN and CDR2 is SVGIG (reference sequence). This CDR3 has 14 amino acids.

The count of this clone is one. J is TRBJ2-7 and V is TRBV5-1, with D possibly TRBD2 on 6 matching bases. The CDR3 contains 13 residues. V was cut by 0 bases and J by 5 bases, with 9 bases left in between. In germline, CDR1 is SGHRS, CDR2 YFSETQ. The CDR3 is CASSLGGKDEQYF. CDR3 in DNA: TGCGCCAGCAGCTTGGGCGGGAAGGACGAGCAGTACTTC.

V usage is TRBV3-1 (or the pseudogene TRBV3-2) and J usage is TRBJ1-2, with 12 bases matching TRBD1. Trimming cost V 5 bases and J 7 bases; bases outside gene matches: 8. Germline CDR1 and CDR2: LGHDT and YNNKEL (reference sequence). This CDR3 has 15 amino acids. CDR3 nucleotides: TGTGCCAGCAGCGTTCCGGGACAGGGGGCTGGTGGCTACACCTTC. This sequence encodes CASSVPGQGAGGYTF.

V and J are TRBV15 and TRBJ2-2; 7 nucleotides line up with TRBD1. V was clipped by 3 bases and J by 0 bases; unmatched bases: 10. Germline assignment: CDR1 LNHNV and CDR2 YYDKDF (reference sequence). CDR3 length: 18 amino acids. DNA for the CDR3: TGTGCCACCAGCAGGGAGGCTTACAGGGGAACGAACACCGGGGAGCTGTTTTTT. Translating gives CATSREAYRGTNTGELFF. Using reference TRBV15 and TRBJ2-2 for the parts outside the CDR3, the full variable domain is DAMVIQNPRYQVTQFGKPVTLSCSQTLNHNVMYWYQQKSSQAPKLLFHYYDKDFNNEADTPDNFQSRRPNTSFCFLDIRSPGLGDTAMYLCATSREAYRGTNTGELFFGEGSRLTVL.

The genes are TRBV4-1 and TRBJ2-1; TRBD2 matches at 7 bases. This CDR3 contains 18 residues. V was pared by 4 bases and J by 0 bases, with 12 bases of the junction left unmatched. The germline gives CDR1 MGHRA, CDR2 YSYEKL. CDR3 protein: CASSPPPRSGVSYNEQFF. Written as DNA, the CDR3 is TGCGCCAGCAGCCCCCCCCCGCGGAGCGGGGTCTCCTACAATGAGCAGTTCTTC.

The chain links TRBV6-1 to TRBJ2-5; TRBD2 matches 9 bases. From germline, CDR1 is MNHNS and CDR2 SASEGT. This CDR3 comprises 15 residues. V lost 3 bases, J lost 6 bases, and 8 bases stayed unmatched. The DNA for the CDR3 is TGTGCCAGCAGTGACGGGGCGGGAGGGCTCAAGACCCAGTACTTC. Translation gives CASSDGAGGLKTQYF.

The rearrangement joins TRBV12-3 or TRBV12-4 to TRBJ1-2; D ambiguous. This CDR3 is built from 12 residues. Trimming stripped 6 bases from V and 3 bases from J, with 8 bases between. The CDR3 DNA is TGTGCCAGCAGACCTTTGGACTATGGCTACACCTTC. It is translated as CASRPLDYGYTF.

A few counts support this clone. The V call is TRBV24-1, the J call TRBJ2-1, with 10 bases that match TRBD1. Germline CDR1 and CDR2: KGHDR and SFDVKD. J was trimmed by 10 bases and V by 4 bases; bases with no gene match: 12. CDR3 length: 16 amino acids. The CDR3 loop reads CATSDPRQGARVEQFF. The CDR3 nucleotides are TGTGCCACCAGTGACCCCAGACAGGGGGCGCGTGTCGAGCAGTTCTTC.

This clone has only one observation. The J gene is TRBJ1-6, the V gene TRBV28; D is unresolved. There are 12 residues in the CDR3. Looked up from germline, CDR1 is MDHEN and CDR2 is SYDVKM. Trimming left V 6 bases short and J 9 bases short, with 9 bases between. The CDR3 sequence: CASRMKGSPLHF. The CDR3, as DNA: TGTGCCAGCAGAATGAAGGGTTCACCCCTCCACTTT. The variable domain in full, completed from reference TRBV28 and TRBJ1-6, reads DVKVTQSSRYLVKRTGEKVFLECVQDMDHENMFWYRQDPGLGLRLIYFSYDVKMKEKGDIPEGYSVSREKKERFSLILESASTNQTSMYLCASRMKGSPLHFGNGTRLTVT.